Listed below are T cell receptor beta chains from one sample, sequenced in a study of blood T cell repertoires in COVID-19. Measured with immunoSEQ multiplex PCR; TCRdb has only the in-frame clones, and not every one. The data hold 250,000 to 350,000 clones, with approximately 85% observed a single time. What was sequenced was peripheral blood. All receptors derive from a human donor with COVID-19, enrolled during active disease. The donor label of this sample is uncertain. CDR3s include the opening cysteine and the closing phenylalanine or tryptophan. D genes are given only for firm matches. The size entry is marked missing in some rows and otherwise reads once, few, many or a size class.

>once|TRBV5-1|TRBJ1-4|NA
TGCGCCAGCAGCTTGGAGCGGGAGGCTAATGAAAAACTGTTTTTT
CASSLEREANEKLFF
>NA|TRBV6-6|TRBJ2-1|TRBD2
TGTGCCAGCAGTCCCCGGCTAGCGGGAGTTCCCTACAATGAGCAGTTCTTC
CASSPRLAGVPYNEQFF
>NA|TRBV5-4|TRBJ2-7|NA
TGTGCCAGCAGCTCCATCAGGGGTAGTCACGAGCAGTACTTC
CASSSIRGSHEQYF
>NA|TRBV7-2|TRBJ1-2|TRBD1
TGTGCCAGCAGCTTAGCCTTACAGGGGGCCTATGGCTACACCTTC
CASSLALQGAYGYTF
>NA|TRBV6-1|TRBJ2-7|NA
TGTGCCAGCAGTGACGCGGGGCTTCCGGAGGGTGACGAGCAGTACTTC
CASSDAGLPEGDEQYF
>once|TRBV10-1|TRBJ1-1|NA
TGCGCCAGCAGTGAAAGGGCAGGGAAGATGAACACTGAAGCTTTCTTT
CASSERAGKMNTEAFF
>NA|TRBV10-1|TRBJ2-6|TRBD1
TGCGCCAGCAGTGAGGGCGGACAGGCCGCTCGAGCCAACGTCCTGACTTTC
CASSEGGQAARANVLTF
>once|TRBV19|TRBJ2-1|NA
TGTGCCAGTAGTCCCTTTAGTGGGAGTTACAATGAGCAGTTCTTC
CASSPFSGSYNEQFF
>NA|TRBV3-1/TRBV3-2|TRBJ1-4|NA
TGTGCCAGCAGCCAAGTACAGCCTGAAAAACTGTTTTTT
CASSQVQPEKLFF
>NA|TRBV6-2/TRBV6-3|TRBJ2-7|NA
TGTGCCAGCAGTTACTCAGGGAGGATGGGTGACGAGCAGTACTTC
CASSYSGRMGDEQYF
>NA|TRBV30|TRBJ1-1|TRBD1
TGTGCCTGGAGTGTAGGGACAGGGGGCAGGAACACTGAAGCTTTCTTT
CAWSVGTGGRNTEAFF
>NA|TRBV6-5|TRBJ2-6|TRBD1
TGTGCCAGCAGTCCGACAGGGGCTGGGGCCAACGTCCTGACTTTC
CASSPTGAGANVLTF
>few|TRBV9|TRBJ1-3|NA
TGTGCCAGCAGCGTTGGCACAGGAGGGGGAAACACCATATATTTT
CASSVGTGGGNTIYF
>NA|TRBV27|TRBJ2-7|TRBD1
TGTGCCAGCAGTTTATCTACAGGGGGCCCCTACGAGCAGTACTTC
CASSLSTGGPYEQYF
>NA|TRBV18|TRBJ2-3|NA
TGTGCCAGCTCACCGGGGGGGCTCGGAGATACGCAGTATTTT
CASSPGGLGDTQYF
>NA|TRBV5-1|TRBJ1-6|TRBD1
TGCGCCAGCAGCTTGGTGTACAGGGGTGCGGGTTCACCCCTCCACTTT
CASSLVYRGAGSPLHF
>NA|TRBV4-1|TRBJ2-7|NA
TGCGCCAGCAGCCATCCCGGGGAGACTCCCCGGGAGCAGTACTTC
CASSHPGETPREQYF
>NA|TRBV3-1/TRBV3-2|TRBJ1-2|TRBD1
TGTGCCAGCAGCCAGGGACAGGGGGCAGTTGGCTACACCTTC
CASSQGQGAVGYTF
>NA|TRBV28|TRBJ1-2|TRBD1
TGTGCCAGCAGTTTACTAAGGACAGGGCTCTATGGCTACACCTTC
CASSLLRTGLYGYTF
>NA|TRBV9|TRBJ2-7|NA
TGTGCCAGCAGCCCACCCCCCGAGGCGGCCGGATACGAGCAGTACTTC
CASSPPPEAAGYEQYF
>NA|TRBV6-6|TRBJ2-6|NA
TGTGCCAGCAGTTACGGTACAGCCTCTGGGGCCAACGTCCTGACTTTC
CASSYGTASGANVLTF
>NA|TRBV30|TRBJ1-6|TRBD1
TGTGCCTGGAGTGTTGACAGGGTTGGCTCACCCCTCCACTTT
CAWSVDRVGSPLHF
>NA|TRBV7-9|TRBJ1-2|NA
TGTGCCAGCAGCGCCAACGGGGGAGGTGGCTACACCTTC
CASSANGGGGYTF
>NA|TRBV19|TRBJ2-7|TRBD1
TGTGCCAGTAGTATTGGGGACAGCAACTACGAGCAGTACTTC
CASSIGDSNYEQYF
>NA|TRBV19|TRBJ1-5|NA
TGTGCCAGTAGTATAGGGACTTTGGATCAGCCCCAGCATTTT
CASSIGTLDQPQHF
>NA|TRBV10-3|TRBJ2-5|NA
TGTGCCATCAGTCCTCCAGGGGGGCGAGAGACCCAGTACTTC
CAISPPGGRETQYF
>few|TRBV9|TRBJ1-4|NA
TGTGCCAGCAGCGAGGGCCTAGTAGACAGATCAACTAATGAAAAACTGTTTTTT
CASSEGLVDRSTNEKLFF
>NA|TRBV6-6|TRBJ2-1|NA
TGTGCCAGCAGTTACTCGTCAAACCGGGAGCAGTTCTTC
CASSYSSNREQFF
>NA|TRBV19|TRBJ2-1|NA
TGTGCCAGTAGTGCAGGACACATCAATGAGCAGTTCTTC
CASSAGHINEQFF
>NA|TRBV19|TRBJ2-7|TRBD1
TGTGCCAGTGGGGACAGGGAAGATTACGAGCAGTACTTC
CASGDREDYEQYF
>few|TRBV6-4|TRBJ1-6|TRBD1
TGTGCCAGCAGAGAACAGGGGGAGTCACCCCTCCACTTT
CASREQGESPLHF
>NA|TRBV6-6|TRBJ2-1|TRBD2
TGTGCCAGCCGCCCGACTAGCGGGAGAACCGGTGAGCAGTTCTTC
CASRPTSGRTGEQFF
>NA|TRBV12-3/TRBV12-4|TRBJ2-1|NA
TGTGCCAGCAGTTTAGTCCAATACGGTGAGCAGTTCTTC
CASSLVQYGEQFF
>many|TRBV5-4|TRBJ1-2|TRBD1
TGTGCCAGCAGCTCGCCGGGACAGGGGCCCTATGGCTACACCTTC
CASSSPGQGPYGYTF
>NA|TRBV28|TRBJ1-2|NA
TGTGCCAGCACCGAAGGAGGAGGGTACGATGGCTACACCTTC
CASTEGGGYDGYTF
>NA|TRBV7-3|TRBJ2-1|TRBD2
TGTGCCAGCAGCCGCGTAGCTAGCGGGAACAATGAGCAGTTCTTC
CASSRVASGNNEQFF
>once|TRBV5-1|TRBJ2-5|NA
TGCGCCAGCAGTACAGGGGAGACCCAGTACTTC
CASSTGETQYF
>NA|TRBV19|TRBJ2-3|TRBD2
TGTGCCAGTAAGGGACTAAGCACAGATACGCAGTATTTT
CASKGLSTDTQYF
>NA|TRBV19|TRBJ1-5|NA
TGTGCCAGTAGTATGACCTGGGGGGGAGGCAATCAGCCCCAGCATTTT
CASSMTWGGGNQPQHF
>NA|TRBV10-2|TRBJ1-5|NA
TGCGCCAGCAGCCTCGGGGATCAGCCCCAGCATTTT
CASSLGDQPQHF
>NA|TRBV29-1|TRBJ1-1|TRBD1
TGCAGCACCTGGACAGGTCGGGAAGCTTTCTTT
CSTWTGREAFF
>NA|TRBV5-8|TRBJ1-4|NA
TGTGCCAGCAGCCCAAGAACGGGTGTAACTAATGAAAAACTGTTTTTT
CASSPRTGVTNEKLFF
>NA|TRBV19|TRBJ1-2|NA
TGTGCCAGTCTCCAGGCCAGGGTAGGTGGCTACACCTTC
CASLQARVGGYTF
>NA|TRBV9|TRBJ1-2|NA
TGTGCCAGCAGCGTAGCTGGGGATAGGAGGTATGGCTACACCTTC
CASSVAGDRRYGYTF
>NA|TRBV3-1/TRBV3-2|TRBJ2-5|NA
TGTGCCAGCAGTCAAAGACTAGAGGAGACCCAGTACTTC
CASSQRLEETQYF
>NA|TRBV27|TRBJ1-2|NA
TGTGCCAGCAGTGCCCCTGGGAGGTGGAATGGCTACACCTTC
CASSAPGRWNGYTF
>few|TRBV5-1|TRBJ2-7|TRBD2
TGCGCCAGCAGCTTGGCAGCGGGAGACTCCTACGAGCAGTACTTC
CASSLAAGDSYEQYF
>once|TRBV5-1|TRBJ1-2|NA
TGCGCCAGCAGCTTGGTTCCAGGGGAACGTGGCTACACCTTC
CASSLVPGERGYTF
>NA|TRBV5-6|TRBJ1-1|NA
TGTGCCAGCAGCCCGGTAGGGGCCACTGAAGCTTTCTTT
CASSPVGATEAFF
>NA|TRBV9|TRBJ2-1|NA
TGTGCCAGCAGCGCACGGGGAGGTTCCTACAATGAGCAGTTCTTC
CASSARGGSYNEQFF
>NA|TRBV19|TRBJ2-1|TRBD2
TGTGCCAGTAGTACTGGACTAGCGGGAGGGCAGTTCTTC
CASSTGLAGGQFF
>NA|TRBV12-3/TRBV12-4|TRBJ1-1|NA
TGTGCCAGCTCCCGTTCCCCGCGGACTGAAGCTTTCTTT
CASSRSPRTEAFF
>NA|TRBV9|TRBJ2-5|TRBD2
TGTGCCAGCAGCGTATTAGCGGGAGTTCAAGAGACCCAGTACTTC
CASSVLAGVQETQYF
>NA|TRBV29-1|TRBJ2-7|NA
TGCAGCGTCCGACCGGGTGGTGCCGAGCAGTACTTC
CSVRPGGAEQYF
>NA|TRBV2|TRBJ2-6|NA
TGTGCCAGCAGTGAGTCGAGGGGAGGCCTCTCTGGGGCCAACGTCCTGACTTTC
CASSESRGGLSGANVLTF